The 7 T cell receptor beta chains in this list originate from one sample, sequenced in a study of OX40 agonist ivuxolimab in advanced cancers. Libraries were prepared by immunoSEQ multiplex PCR; TCRdb keeps only in-frame clonotypes and omits some of them. The sample includes roughly 38,000 clones, just under 85% of them seen just once. Source: CD4+ or CD8+ T cells sorted from blood, taken in a trial of the OX40 agonist ivuxolimab. The receptor source for this set is an adult with an advanced solid tumor such as melanoma, head and neck, liver or kidney cancer.

The chain has TRBV7-8 and TRBJ1-6; D not certain. Germline values: CDR1 SGHVS, CDR2 FQNEAQ. This CDR3 is 16 amino acids long. V lost 5 bases to trimming and J lost 0 bases, with 11 bases between them. The DNA of the CDR3 is TGTGCCAGCAGCCTTTTCGGGTACTCCTATAATTCACCCCTCCACTTT. This sequence encodes CASSLFGYSYNSPLHF.

This clone has more than one count but fewer than ten. The chain carries TRBV11-2 and TRBJ1-1, with D possibly TRBD1 on 6 matching bases. This CDR3 spans 13 amino acids. Per the germline V gene, CDR1 is SGHAT and CDR2 is FQNNGV. Deletions cut 5 bases from V and 13 bases from J, with 20 bases between. CDR3 sequence: CASSPGGSWFVFF. The CDR3 coding sequence is TGTGCCAGCAGCCCTGGGGGCTCCTGGTTTGTTTTCTTT.

This chain links TRBV7-8 with TRBJ2-2; D is undetermined. Between the trimmed V and J ends, which lost 5 bases and 4 bases, there was a span of 20 bases. There are 17 residues in the CDR3. Germline V CDR1 and CDR2: SGHVS, FQNEAQ. The CDR3 region is CASSVEKPARVTGELFF. In DNA form, the CDR3 reads TGTGCCAGCAGCGTCGAAAAGCCAGCGCGCGTCACCGGGGAGCTGTTTTTT.

CDR3 nucleotide sequence: TGTGCCAGCAGCTCGGGGTACAGGGGGAGAGGGGTATTCGAGACCCAGTACTTC. It specifies CASSSGYRGRGVFETQYF. The chain couples TRBV11-3 to TRBJ2-5; TRBD1 agrees at 8 bases. The CDR3 has 18 amino acids. The V segment lost 4 bases and the J segment 5 bases; nucleotides outside the gene matches: 18. Germline V gene sequence: CDR1 SGHNT, CDR2 YENEEA.

This chain links TRBV29-1 with TRBJ2-5, with 7 bases matching TRBD2. Trimming took 5 bases from V and 5 from J; bases not matched to a gene: 14. Germline V gene sequence: CDR1 SQVTM, CDR2 ANQGSEA. The length of the CDR3 is 15 residues. CDR3 protein: CSVQPPGGLWETQYF. The CDR3 nucleotides read TGCAGCGTTCAACCCCCGGGGGGACTCTGGGAGACCCAGTACTTC.

The J gene is TRBJ1-1, the V gene TRBV7-9, with unresolved D. This CDR3 contains 12 residues. Deletions cut 3 bases from V and 5 bases from J, with 7 bases between. Germline CDR1 and CDR2: SEHNR and FQNEAQ (reference sequence). CDR3 protein: CASSFGWTEAFF. The CDR3 nucleotides are TGTGCCAGCAGCTTTGGGTGGACTGAAGCTTTCTTT.

This chain connects TRBV28 to TRBJ1-1; D gene unclear. V gave up 4 bases and J gave up 0 bases, with 3 bases separating them. CDR3 length equals 12 residues. The germline V gene has CDR1 MDHEN and CDR2 SYDVKM. The DNA for the CDR3 is TGTGCCAGCAGTTATGTGAACACTGAAGCTTTCTTT. This codes for CASSYVNTEAFF.